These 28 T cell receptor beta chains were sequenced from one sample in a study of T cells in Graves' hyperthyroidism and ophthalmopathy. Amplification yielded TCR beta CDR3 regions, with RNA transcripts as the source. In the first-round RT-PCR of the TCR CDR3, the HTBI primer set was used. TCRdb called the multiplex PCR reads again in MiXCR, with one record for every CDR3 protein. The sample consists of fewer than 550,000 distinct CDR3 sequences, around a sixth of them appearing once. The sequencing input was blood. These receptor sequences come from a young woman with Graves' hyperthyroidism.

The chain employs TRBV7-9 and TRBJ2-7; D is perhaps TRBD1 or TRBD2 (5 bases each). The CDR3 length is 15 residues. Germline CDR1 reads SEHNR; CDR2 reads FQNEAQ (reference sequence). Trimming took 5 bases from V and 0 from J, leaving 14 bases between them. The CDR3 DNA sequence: TGTGCCAGCAGCGAAAAGGCAGGGAGCTCCTACGAGCAGTACTTC. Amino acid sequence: CASSEKAGSSYEQYF.

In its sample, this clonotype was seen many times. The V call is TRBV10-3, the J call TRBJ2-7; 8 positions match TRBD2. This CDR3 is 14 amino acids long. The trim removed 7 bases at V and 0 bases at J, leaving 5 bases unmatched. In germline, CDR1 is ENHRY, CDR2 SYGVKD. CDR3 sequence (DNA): TGTGCCATCAATACGGGACTAGACTCCTACGAGCAGTACTTC. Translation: CAINTGLDSYEQYF.

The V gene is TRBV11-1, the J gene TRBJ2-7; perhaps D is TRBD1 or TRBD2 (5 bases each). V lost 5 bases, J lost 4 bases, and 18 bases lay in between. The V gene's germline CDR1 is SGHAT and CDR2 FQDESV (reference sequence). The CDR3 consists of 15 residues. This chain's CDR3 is CASSIPGLPLYEQYF. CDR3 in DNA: TGTGCCAGCAGCATACCGGGGCTACCTCTTTACGAGCAGTACTTC.

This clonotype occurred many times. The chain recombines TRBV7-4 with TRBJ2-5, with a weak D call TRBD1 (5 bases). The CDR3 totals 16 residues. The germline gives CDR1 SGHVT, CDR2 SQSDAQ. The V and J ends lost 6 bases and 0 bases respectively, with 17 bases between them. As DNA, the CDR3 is TGTGCCAGCAGGGGGAAAGCAGGGCCTTACCAAGAGACCCAGTACTTC. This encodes CASRGKAGPYQETQYF.

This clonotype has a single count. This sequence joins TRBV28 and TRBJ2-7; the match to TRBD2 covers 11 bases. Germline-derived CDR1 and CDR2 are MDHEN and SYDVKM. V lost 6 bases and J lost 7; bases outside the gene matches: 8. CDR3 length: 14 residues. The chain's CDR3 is CASSSPLAGGEQYF. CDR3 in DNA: TGTGCCAGCAGCTCGCCGCTAGCGGGAGGAGAGCAGTACTTC.

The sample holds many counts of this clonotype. The CDR3 nucleotides are TGTGCCAGCCGAACACGACTAGGAGATACCGGGGAGCTGTTTTTT. Protein sequence: CASRTRLGDTGELFF. This chain connects TRBV2 to TRBJ2-2; a weak D match, TRBD2 (6 bases). CDR3 length: 15 amino acids. Trimming shortened V by 8 bases and J by 5 bases, and 18 bases separated the two germline ends. Per the germline V gene, CDR1 is SNHLY and CDR2 is FYNNEI.

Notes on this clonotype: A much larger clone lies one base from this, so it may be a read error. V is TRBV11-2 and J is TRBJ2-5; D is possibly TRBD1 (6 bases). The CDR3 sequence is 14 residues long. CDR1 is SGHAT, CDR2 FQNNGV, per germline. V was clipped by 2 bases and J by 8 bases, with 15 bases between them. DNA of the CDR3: TGTGCCAGCAGCTTAAACAGGGCGCGGTATACCCAGTACTTC. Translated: CASSLNRARYTQYF.

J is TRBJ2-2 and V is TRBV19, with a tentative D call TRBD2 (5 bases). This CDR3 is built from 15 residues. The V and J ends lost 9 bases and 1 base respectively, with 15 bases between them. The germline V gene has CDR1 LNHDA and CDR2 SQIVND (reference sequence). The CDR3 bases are TGTGCCAGCACCCCCCGGGGTAAGAACACCGGGGAGCTGTTTTTT. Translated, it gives CASTPRGKNTGELFF.

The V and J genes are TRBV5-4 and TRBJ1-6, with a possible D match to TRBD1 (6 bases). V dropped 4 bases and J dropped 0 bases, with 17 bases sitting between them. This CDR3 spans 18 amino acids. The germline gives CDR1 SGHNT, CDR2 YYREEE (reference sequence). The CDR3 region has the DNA TGTGCCAGCAGCAGTACGGGGGGCAGCTACTCCTATAATTCACCCCTCCACTTT. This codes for CASSSTGGSYSYNSPLHF. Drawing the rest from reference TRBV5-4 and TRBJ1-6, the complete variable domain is ETGVTQSPTHLIKTRGQQVTLRCSSQSGHNTVSWYQQALGQGPQFIFQYYREEENGRGNFPPRFSGLQFPNYSSELNVNALELDDSALYLCASSSTGGSYSYNSPLHFGNGTRLTVT.

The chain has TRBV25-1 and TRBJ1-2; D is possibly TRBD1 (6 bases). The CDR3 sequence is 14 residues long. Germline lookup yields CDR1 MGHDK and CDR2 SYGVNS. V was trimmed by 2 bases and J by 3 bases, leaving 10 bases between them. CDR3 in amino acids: CASSERGAHYGYTF. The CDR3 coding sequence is TGTGCCAGCAGTGAACGGGGGGCTCACTATGGCTACACCTTC.

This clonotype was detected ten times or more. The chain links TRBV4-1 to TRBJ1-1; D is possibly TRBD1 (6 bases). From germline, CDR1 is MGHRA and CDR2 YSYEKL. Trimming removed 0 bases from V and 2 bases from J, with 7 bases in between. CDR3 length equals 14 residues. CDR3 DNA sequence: TGCGCCAGCAGCCAAGAGGACAGAAACACTGAAGCTTTCTTT. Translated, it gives CASSQEDRNTEAFF.

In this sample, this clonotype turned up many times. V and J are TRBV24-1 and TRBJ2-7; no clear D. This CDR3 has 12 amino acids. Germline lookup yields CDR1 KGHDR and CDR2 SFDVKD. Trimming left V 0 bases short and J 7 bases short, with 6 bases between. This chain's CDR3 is CATSDLLGEQYF. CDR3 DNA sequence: TGTGCCACCAGTGATTTGCTGGGGGAGCAGTACTTC.

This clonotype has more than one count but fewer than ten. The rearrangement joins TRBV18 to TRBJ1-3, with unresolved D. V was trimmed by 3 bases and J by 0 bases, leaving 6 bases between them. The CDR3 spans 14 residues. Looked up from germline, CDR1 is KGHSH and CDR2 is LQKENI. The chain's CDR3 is CASSPNSSGNTIYF. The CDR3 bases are TGTGCCAGCTCACCCAACAGCTCTGGAAACACCATATATTTT.

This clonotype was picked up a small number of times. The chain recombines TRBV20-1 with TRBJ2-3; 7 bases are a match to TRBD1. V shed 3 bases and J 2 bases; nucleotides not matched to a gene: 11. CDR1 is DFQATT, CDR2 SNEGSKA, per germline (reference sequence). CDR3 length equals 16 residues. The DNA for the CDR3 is TGCAGTGCTAGGCTGAACTGGGACAGCCTCACAGATACGCAGTATTTT. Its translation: CSARLNWDSLTDTQYF.

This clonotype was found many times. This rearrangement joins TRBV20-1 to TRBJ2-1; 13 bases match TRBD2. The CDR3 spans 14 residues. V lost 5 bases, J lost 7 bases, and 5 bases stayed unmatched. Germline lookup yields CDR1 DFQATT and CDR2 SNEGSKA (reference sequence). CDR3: CSARGTSGINEQFF. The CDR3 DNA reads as TGCAGTGCTCGCGGGACTAGCGGGATTAATGAGCAGTTCTTC.

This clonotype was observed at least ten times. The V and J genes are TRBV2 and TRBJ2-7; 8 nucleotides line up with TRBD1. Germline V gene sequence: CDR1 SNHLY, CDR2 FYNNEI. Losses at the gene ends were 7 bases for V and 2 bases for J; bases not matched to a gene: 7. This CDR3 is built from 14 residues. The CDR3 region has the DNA TGTGCCAGCAAAGAGGACAGGGCTACCTACGAGCAGTACTTC. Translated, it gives CASKEDRATYEQYF.

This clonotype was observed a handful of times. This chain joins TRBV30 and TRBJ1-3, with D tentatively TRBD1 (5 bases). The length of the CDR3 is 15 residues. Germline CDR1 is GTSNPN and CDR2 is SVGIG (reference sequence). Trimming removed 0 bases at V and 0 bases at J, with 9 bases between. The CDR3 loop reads CAWSVSGRSGNTIYF. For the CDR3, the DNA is TGTGCCTGGAGTGTCTCAGGGCGCTCTGGAAACACCATATATTTT.

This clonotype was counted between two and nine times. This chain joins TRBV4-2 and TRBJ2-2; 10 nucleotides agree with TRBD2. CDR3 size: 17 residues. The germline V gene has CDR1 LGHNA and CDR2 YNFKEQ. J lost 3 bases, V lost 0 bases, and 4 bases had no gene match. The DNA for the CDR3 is TGTGCCAGCAGCCAAGATGTGACTAGCGGGTACACCGGGGAGCTGTTTTTT. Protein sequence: CASSQDVTSGYTGELFF.

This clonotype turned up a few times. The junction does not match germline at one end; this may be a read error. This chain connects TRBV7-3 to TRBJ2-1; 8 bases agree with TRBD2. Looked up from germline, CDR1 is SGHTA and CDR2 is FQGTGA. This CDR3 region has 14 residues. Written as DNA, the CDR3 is TGTGCCAGCAGCTTAGGGGTCGGGGGGGCGGACATCCTCTTC. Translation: CASSLGVGGADILF.

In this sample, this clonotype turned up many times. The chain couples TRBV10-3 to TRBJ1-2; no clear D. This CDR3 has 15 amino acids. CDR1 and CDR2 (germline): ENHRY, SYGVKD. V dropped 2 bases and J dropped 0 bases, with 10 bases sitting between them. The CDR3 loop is CAISELSSSNYGYTF. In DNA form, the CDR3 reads TGTGCCATCAGTGAGCTCAGTTCCTCTAACTATGGCTACACCTTC.

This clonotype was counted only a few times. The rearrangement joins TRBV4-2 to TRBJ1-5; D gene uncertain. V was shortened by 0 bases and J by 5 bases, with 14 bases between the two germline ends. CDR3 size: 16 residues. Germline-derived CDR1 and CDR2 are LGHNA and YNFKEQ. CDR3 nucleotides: TGTGCCAGCAGCCAAGATTTAGGGTCGGGATATCAGCCCCAGCATTTT. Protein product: CASSQDLGSGYQPQHF.

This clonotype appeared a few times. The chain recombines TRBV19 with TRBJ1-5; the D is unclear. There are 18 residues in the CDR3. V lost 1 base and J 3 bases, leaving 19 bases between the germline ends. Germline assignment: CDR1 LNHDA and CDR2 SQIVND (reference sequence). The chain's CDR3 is CASSIVPRRDTYNQPQHF. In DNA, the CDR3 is TGTGCCAGTAGTATAGTACCCAGGCGGGATACTTACAATCAGCCCCAGCATTTT.

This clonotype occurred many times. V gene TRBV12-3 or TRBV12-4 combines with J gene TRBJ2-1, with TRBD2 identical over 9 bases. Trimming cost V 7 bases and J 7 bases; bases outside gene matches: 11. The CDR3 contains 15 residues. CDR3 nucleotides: TGTGCCAGCACCCTCTTTGCGGGAGGGCGAAATGAGCAGTTCTTC. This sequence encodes CASTLFAGGRNEQFF.

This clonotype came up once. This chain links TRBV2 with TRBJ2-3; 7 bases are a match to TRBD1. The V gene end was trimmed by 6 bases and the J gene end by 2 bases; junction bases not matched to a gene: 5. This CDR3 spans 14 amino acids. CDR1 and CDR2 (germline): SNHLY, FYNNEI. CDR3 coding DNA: TGTGCCAGCAGAAGACAGGGAAACACAGATACGCAGTATTTT. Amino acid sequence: CASRRQGNTDTQYF.

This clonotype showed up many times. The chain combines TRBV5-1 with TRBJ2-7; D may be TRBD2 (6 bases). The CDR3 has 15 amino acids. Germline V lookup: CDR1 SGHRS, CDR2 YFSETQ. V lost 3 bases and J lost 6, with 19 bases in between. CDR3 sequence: CASSSAPTSAGEQYF. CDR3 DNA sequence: TGCGCCAGCAGCTCCGCCCCGACTAGTGCTGGCGAGCAGTACTTC.

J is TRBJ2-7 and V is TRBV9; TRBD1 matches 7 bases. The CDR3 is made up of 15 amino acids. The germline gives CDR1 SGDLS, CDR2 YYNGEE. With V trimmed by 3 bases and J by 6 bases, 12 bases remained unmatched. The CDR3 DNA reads TGTGCCAGCAGCGCCACACCCAGGGGGTCAGGCGAGCAGTACTTC. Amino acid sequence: CASSATPRGSGEQYF.

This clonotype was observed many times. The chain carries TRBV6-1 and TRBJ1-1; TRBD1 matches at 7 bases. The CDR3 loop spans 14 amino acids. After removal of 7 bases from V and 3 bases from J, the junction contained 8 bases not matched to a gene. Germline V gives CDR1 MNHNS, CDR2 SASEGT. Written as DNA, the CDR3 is TGTGCCAGCACCAAGGCAGGGGGATACACTGAAGCTTTCTTT. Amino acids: CASTKAGGYTEAFF.

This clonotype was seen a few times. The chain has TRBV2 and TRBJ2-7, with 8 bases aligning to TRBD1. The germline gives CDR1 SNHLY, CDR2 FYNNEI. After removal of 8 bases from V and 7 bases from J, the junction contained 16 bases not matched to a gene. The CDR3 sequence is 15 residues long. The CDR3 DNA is TGTGCCAGCCTAAGAGACAGGGGTCCTAGGAAGGAGCAGTACTTC. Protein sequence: CASLRDRGPRKEQYF.